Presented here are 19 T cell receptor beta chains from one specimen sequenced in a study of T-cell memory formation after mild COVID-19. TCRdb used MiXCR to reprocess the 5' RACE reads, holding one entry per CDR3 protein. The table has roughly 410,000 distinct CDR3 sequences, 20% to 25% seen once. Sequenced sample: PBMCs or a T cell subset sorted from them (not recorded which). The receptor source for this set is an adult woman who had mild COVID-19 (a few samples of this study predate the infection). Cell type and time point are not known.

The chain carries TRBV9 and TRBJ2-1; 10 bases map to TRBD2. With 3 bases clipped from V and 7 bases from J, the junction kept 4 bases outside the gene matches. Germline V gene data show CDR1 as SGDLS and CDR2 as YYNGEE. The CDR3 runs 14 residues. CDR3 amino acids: CASSGPGLANEQFF. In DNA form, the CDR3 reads TGTGCCAGCAGCGGGCCGGGACTAGCGAATGAGCAGTTCTTC.

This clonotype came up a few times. This chain's CDR3 is CASSFGGVRIYEQYF. The CDR3 nucleotides read TGTGCCAGCAGTTTTGGTGGAGTAAGGATCTACGAGCAGTACTTC. J is TRBJ2-7 and V is TRBV12-3 or TRBV12-4; D ambiguous. Trimming took 3 bases from V and 3 from J, leaving 15 bases between them. This CDR3 contains 15 residues.

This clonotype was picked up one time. The CDR3 region is CASTPAETQETQYF. In DNA, the CDR3 is TGTGCCAGCACCCCGGCAGAGACCCAAGAGACCCAGTACTTC. J is TRBJ2-5 and V is TRBV7-8; D unresolved. CDR1 is SGHVS, CDR2 FQNEAQ, per germline. The CDR3 sequence is 14 residues long. V was shortened by 7 bases and J by 1 base, with 13 bases between the two germline ends.

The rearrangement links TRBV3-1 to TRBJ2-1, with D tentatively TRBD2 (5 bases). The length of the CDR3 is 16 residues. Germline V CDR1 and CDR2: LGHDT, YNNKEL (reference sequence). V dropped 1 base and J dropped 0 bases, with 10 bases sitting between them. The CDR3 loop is CASSQASGISYNEQFF. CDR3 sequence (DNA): TGTGCCAGCAGCCAAGCGTCCGGGATCTCCTACAATGAGCAGTTCTTC.

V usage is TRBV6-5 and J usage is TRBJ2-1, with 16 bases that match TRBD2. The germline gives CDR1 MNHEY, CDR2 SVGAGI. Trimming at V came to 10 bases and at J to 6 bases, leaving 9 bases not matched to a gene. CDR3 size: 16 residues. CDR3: CATKDGTSGRVNEQFF. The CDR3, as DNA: TGTGCCACCAAAGACGGGACTAGCGGGAGGGTCAATGAGCAGTTCTTC.

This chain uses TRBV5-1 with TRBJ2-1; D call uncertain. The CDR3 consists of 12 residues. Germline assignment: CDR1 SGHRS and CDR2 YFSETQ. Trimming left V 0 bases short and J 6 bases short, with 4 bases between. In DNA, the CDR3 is TGCGCCAGCAGCTTGGTTGTCAATGAGCAGTTCTTC. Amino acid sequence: CASSLVVNEQFF.

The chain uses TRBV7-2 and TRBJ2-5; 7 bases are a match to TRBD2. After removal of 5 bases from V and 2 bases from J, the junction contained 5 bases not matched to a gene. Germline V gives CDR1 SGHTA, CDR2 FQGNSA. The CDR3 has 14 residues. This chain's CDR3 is CASSVGLSQETQYF. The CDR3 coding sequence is TGTGCCAGCAGCGTGGGACTAAGTCAAGAGACCCAGTACTTC.

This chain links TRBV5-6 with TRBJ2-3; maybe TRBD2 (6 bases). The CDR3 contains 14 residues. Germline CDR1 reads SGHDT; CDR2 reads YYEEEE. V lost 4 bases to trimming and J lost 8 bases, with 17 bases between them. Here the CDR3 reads CASSQGLLMGTQYF. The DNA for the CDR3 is TGTGCCAGCAGCCAGGGACTCCTGATGGGTACGCAGTATTTT.

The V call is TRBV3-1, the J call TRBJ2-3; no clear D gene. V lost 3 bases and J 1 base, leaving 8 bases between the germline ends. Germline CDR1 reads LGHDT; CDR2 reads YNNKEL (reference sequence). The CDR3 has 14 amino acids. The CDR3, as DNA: TGTGCCAGCAGCCATCAATCGGGCACAGATACGCAGTATTTT. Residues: CASSHQSGTDTQYF.

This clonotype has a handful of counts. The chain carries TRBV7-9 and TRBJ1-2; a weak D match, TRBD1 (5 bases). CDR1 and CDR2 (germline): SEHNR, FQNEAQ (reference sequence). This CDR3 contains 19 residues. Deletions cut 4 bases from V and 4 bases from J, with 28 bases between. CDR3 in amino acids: CASSSTEIRDSRKGYGYTF. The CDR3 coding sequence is TGTGCCAGCAGCTCTACGGAGATCCGGGACTCACGAAAGGGCTATGGCTACACCTTC.

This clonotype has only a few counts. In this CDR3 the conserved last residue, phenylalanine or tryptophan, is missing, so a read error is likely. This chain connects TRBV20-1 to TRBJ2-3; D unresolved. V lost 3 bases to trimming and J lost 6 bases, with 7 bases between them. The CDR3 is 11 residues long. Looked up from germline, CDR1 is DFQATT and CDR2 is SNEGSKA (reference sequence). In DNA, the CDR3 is TGCAGTGCTAGGGACGGGGATACGCAGTATCTT. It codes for CSARDGDTQYL.

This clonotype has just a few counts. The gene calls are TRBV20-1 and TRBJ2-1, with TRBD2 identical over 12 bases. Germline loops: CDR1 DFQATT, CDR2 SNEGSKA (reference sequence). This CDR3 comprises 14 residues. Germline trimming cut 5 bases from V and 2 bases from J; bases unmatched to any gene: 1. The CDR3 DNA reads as TGCAGTGCTCTAGCGGGAGGGACCTACAATGAGCAGTTCTTC. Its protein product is CSALAGGTYNEQFF.

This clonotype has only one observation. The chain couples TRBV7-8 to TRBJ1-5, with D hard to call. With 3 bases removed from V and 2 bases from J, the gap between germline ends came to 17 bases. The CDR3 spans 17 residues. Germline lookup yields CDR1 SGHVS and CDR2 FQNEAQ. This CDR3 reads CASSFLPRSLRNQPQHF. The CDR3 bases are TGTGCCAGCAGCTTTCTTCCCCGATCACTCCGCAATCAGCCCCAGCATTTT.

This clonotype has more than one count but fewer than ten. Here the CDR3 reads CASSQELAAYNEQFF. In nucleotides, the CDR3 is TGTGCCAGCAGCCAAGAACTAGCGGCATACAATGAGCAGTTCTTC. The V call is TRBV3-1, the J call TRBJ2-1, with 8 bases identical to TRBD2. The CDR3 sequence is 15 residues long. Trimming removed 0 bases from V and 4 bases from J; junction bases left unmatched: 2. CDR1 and CDR2 (germline): LGHDT, YNNKEL (reference sequence).

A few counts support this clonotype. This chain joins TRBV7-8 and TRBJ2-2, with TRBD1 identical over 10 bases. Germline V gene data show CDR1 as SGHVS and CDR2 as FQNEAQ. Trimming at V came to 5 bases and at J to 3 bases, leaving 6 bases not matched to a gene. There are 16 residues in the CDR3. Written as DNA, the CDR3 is TGTGCCAGCAGCACGGGGACAGGGGATTACACCGGGGAGCTGTTTTTT. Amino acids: CASSTGTGDYTGELFF.

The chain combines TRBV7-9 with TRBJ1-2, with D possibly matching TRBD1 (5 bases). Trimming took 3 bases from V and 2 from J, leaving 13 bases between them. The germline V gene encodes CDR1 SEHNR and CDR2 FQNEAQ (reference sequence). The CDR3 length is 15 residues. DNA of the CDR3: TGTGCCAGCAGCTTTGGGCCGGAGGGGAACTATGGCTACACCTTC. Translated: CASSFGPEGNYGYTF.

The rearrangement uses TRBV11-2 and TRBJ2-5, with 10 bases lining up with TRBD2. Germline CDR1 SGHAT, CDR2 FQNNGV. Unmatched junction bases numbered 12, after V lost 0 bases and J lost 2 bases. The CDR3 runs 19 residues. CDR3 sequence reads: CASSLESLAGVREQETQYF. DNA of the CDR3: TGTGCCAGCAGCTTAGAGAGTCTAGCGGGAGTAAGAGAGCAAGAGACCCAGTACTTC.

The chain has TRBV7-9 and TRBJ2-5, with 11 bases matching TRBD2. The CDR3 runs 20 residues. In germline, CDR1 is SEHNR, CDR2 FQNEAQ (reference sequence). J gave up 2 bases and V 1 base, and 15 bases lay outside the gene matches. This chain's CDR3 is CASSLGKGLAGGRTQETQYF. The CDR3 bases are TGTGCCAGCAGCTTAGGAAAAGGGCTAGCGGGAGGCCGAACTCAAGAGACCCAGTACTTC.

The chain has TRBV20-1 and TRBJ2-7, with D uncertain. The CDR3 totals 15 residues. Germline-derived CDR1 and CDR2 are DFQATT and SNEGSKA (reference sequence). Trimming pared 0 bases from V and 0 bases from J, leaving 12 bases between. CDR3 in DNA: TGCAGTGCTAGAGATCCTAGGCGCAGCTCCTACGAGCAGTACTTC. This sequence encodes CSARDPRRSSYEQYF.